This T cell receptor beta chain derives from a study of CD8 T cells in ankylosing spondylitis. Regarding the study as a whole: Certain motif variants had earlier appeared in reactive arthritis synovial fluid and blood. Among TCR beta sequences, a motif of under ten highly homologous variants appeared characteristic of ankylosing spondylitis blood.

TCRdb analysed the 5' RACE reads with MiXCR anew, one entry per CDR3 protein. The sample holds approximately 550,000 distinct CDR3 sequences, over 9.5% seen once. On this clonotype itself: Its antigen is unidentified.

Per the germline V gene, CDR1 is SGHRS and CDR2 is YFSETQ. V lost 0 bases to trimming and J lost 3 bases; unmatched junction nucleotides: 6. The CDR3 sequence is 16 residues long. The chain couples TRBV5-1 to TRBJ1-2, with TRBD1 matching over 9 bases. This receptor was obtained from a male donor with ankylosing spondylitis. The sample was blood, either unsorted or a sorted T cell fraction (not recorded which). In DNA, the CDR3 is TGCGCCAGCAGCTTGGTCCCTAGGACAGGGGACTATGGCTACACCTTC. This gives the protein CASSLVPRTGDYGYTF.